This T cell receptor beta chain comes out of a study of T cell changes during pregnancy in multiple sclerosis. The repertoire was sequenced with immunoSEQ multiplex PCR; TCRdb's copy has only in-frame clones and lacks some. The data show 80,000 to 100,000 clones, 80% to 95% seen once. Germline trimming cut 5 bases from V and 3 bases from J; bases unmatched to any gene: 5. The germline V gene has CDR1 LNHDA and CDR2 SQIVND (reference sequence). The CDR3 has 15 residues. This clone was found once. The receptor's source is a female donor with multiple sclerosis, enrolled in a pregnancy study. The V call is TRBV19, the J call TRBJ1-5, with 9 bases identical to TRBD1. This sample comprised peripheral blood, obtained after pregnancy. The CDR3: CASSADRGSNQPQHF. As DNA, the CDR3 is TGTGCCAGTAGTGCCGACAGGGGGTCCAATCAGCCCCAGCATTTT.